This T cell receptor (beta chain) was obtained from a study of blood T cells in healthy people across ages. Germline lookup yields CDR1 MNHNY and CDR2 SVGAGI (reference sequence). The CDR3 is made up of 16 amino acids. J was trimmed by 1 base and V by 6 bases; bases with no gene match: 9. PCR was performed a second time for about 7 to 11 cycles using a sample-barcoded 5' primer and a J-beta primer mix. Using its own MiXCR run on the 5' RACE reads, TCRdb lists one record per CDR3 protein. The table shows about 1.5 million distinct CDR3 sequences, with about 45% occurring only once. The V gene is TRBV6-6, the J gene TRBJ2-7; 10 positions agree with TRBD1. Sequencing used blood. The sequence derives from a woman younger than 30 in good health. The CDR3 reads CASSSPGTGASYEQYF. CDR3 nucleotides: TGTGCCAGCAGCTCCCCCGGGACAGGGGCTTCCTACGAGCAGTACTTC.